Sequencing of this T cell receptor (beta chain) was carried out in a study of T cell repertoires in cytomegalovirus infection. Across the study: It can be stated that public TCR beta signatures indicated CMV infection as well as a matching HLA type. Study conclusions and caveats: Individuals carrying CMV plus the relevant HLA were identified by cumulative frequency of public TCR beta families. There were HLA-C-restricted CMV-specific TCR beta clonotypes dominating the ex vivo response.

Using its own MiXCR run on the reads, TCRdb lists one record per CDR3 protein. This sample has some 57,000 distinct CDR3 sequences, with more than 25% found just once. On this clonotype: As yet, its antigen is unknown.

The V segment lost 4 bases and the J segment 4 bases; nucleotides outside the gene matches: 8. CDR1 is SGHRS and CDR2 is YFSETQ in the germline V gene. CDR3 length: 15 residues. This rearrangement joins TRBV5-1 to TRBJ2-5, with TRBD1 identical over 9 bases. This sequence was found in a human donor in good health (CMV status not recorded). Some clones in this sample may be carry-over from other donors' samples. The sequencing input was PBMCs, sequenced either directly or after in vitro stimulation (not recorded which). Written as DNA, the CDR3 is TGCGCCAGCAGCCACGGGACAGGGATCGGAGAGACCCAGTACTTC. This translates into CASSHGTGIGETQYF.